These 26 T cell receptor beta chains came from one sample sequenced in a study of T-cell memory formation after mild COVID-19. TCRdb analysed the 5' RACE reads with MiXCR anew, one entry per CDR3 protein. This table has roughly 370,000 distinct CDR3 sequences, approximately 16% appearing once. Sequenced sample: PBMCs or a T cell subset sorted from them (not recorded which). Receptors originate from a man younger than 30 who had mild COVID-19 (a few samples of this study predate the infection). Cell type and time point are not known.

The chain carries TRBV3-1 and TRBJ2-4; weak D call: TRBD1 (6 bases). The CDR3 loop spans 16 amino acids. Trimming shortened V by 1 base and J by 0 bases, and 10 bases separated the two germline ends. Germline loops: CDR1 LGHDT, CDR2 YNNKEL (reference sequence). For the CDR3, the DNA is TGTGCCAGCAGCCAAGGGGGGCATCTAGCCAAAAACATTCAGTACTTC. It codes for CASSQGGHLAKNIQYF.

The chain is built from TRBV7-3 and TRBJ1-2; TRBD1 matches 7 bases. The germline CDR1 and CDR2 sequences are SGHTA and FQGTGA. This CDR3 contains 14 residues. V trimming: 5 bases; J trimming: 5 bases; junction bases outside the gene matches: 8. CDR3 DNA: TGTGCCAGCAGCCCCACAGGGGATGATTATGGCTACACCTTC. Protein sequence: CASSPTGDDYGYTF.

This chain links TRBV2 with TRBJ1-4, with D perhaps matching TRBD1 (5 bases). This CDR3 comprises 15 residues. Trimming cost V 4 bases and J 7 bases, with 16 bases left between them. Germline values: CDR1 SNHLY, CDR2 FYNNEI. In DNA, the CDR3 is TGTGCCAGCAGTGTCGAAGGGGAATTAGGTGAAAAACTGTTTTTT. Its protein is CASSVEGELGEKLFF. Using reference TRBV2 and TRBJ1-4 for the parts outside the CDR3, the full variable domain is EPEVTQTPSHQVTQMGQEVILRCVPISNHLYFYWYRQILGQKVEFLVSFYNNEISEKSEIFDDQFSVERPDGSNFTLKIRSTKLEDSAMYFCASSVEGELGEKLFFGSGTQLSVL.

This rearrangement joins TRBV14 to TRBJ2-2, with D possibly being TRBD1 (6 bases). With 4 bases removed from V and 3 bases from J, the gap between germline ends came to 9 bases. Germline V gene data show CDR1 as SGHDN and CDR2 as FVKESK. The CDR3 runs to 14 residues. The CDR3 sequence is CASSPGHYTGELFF. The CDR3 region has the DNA TGTGCCAGCAGCCCGGGACACTACACCGGGGAGCTGTTTTTT. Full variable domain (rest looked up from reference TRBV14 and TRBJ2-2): EAGVTQFPSHSVIEKGQTVTLRCDPISGHDNLYWYRRVMGKEIKFLLHFVKESKQDESGMPNNRFLAERTGGTYSTLKVQPAELEDSGVYFCASSPGHYTGELFFGEGSRLTVL.

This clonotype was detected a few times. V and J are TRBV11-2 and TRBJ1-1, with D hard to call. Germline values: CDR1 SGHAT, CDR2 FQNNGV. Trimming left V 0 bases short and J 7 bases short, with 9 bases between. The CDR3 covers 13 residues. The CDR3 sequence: CASSLDARDEAFF. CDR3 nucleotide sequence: TGTGCCAGCAGCTTAGACGCCCGGGATGAAGCTTTCTTT.

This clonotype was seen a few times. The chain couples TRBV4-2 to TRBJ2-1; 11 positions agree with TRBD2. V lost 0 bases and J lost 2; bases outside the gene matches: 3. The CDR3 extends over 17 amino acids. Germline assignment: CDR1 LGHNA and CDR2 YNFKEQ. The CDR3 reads CASSQDTSGGPYNEQFF. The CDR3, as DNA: TGTGCCAGCAGCCAAGATACTAGCGGGGGCCCCTACAATGAGCAGTTCTTC.

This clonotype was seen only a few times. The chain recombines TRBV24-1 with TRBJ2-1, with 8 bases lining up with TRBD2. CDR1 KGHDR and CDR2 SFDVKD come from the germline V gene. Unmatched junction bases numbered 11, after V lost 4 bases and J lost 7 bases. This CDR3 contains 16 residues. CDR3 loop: CATSEMKSGGWNEQFF. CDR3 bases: TGTGCCACCAGTGAGATGAAGAGCGGGGGATGGAATGAGCAGTTCTTC.

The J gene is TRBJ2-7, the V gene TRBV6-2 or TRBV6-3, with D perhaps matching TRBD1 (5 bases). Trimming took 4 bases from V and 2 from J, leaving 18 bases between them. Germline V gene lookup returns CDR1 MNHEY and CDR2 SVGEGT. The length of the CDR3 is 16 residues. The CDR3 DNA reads TGTGCCAGCAGTTGGGGCAGGGAAGGGCTTGCCTACGAGCAGTACTTC. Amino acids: CASSWGREGLAYEQYF.

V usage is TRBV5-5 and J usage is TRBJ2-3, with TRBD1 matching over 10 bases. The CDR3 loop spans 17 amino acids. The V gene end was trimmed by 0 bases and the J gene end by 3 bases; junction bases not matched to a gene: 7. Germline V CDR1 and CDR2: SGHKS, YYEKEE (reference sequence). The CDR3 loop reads CASSLAPGTGDTDTQYF. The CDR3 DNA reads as TGTGCCAGCAGCTTGGCCCCCGGGACAGGGGATACAGATACGCAGTATTTT.

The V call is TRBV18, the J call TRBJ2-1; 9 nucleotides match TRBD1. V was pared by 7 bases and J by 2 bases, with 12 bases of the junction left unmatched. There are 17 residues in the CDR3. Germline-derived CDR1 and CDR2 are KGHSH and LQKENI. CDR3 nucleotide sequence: TGTGCCAGCTACGTGGGACAGGGAATTCGCGCCTACAATGAGCAGTTCTTC. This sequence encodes CASYVGQGIRAYNEQFF.

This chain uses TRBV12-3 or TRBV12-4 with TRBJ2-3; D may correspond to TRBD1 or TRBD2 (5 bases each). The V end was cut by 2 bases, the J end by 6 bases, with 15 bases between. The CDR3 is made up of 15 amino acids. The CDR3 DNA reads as TGTGCCAGCAGTTTAATCGGTCCGGGGCCCGATACGCAGTATTTT. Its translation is CASSLIGPGPDTQYF.

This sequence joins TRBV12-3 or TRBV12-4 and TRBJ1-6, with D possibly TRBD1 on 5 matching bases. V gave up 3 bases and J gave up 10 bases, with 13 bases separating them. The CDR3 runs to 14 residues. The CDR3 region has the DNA TGTGCCAGCAGTTTTAGGGGTTTCCAGTCACCCCTCCACTTT. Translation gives CASSFRGFQSPLHF.

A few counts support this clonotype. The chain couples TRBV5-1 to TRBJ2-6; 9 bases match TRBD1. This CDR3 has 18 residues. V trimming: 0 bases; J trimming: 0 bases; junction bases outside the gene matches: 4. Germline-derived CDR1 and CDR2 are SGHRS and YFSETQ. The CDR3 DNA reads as TGCGCCAGCAGCTTGGTGGGGACAGGGACCTCTGGGGCCAACGTCCTGACTTTC. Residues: CASSLVGTGTSGANVLTF.

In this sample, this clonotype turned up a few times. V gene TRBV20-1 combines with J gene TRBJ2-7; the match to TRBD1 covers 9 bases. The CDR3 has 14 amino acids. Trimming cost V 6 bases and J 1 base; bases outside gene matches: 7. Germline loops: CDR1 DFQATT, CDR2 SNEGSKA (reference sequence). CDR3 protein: CSAVTGGASYEQYF. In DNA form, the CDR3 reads TGCAGTGCGGTAACAGGGGGCGCGTCCTACGAGCAGTACTTC.

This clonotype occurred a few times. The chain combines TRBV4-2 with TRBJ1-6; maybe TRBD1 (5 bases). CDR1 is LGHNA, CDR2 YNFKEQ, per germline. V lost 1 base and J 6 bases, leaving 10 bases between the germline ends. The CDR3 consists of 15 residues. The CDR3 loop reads CASSQGGDGNSPLHF. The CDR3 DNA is TGTGCCAGCAGCCAAGGGGGGGACGGTAATTCACCCCTCCACTTT.

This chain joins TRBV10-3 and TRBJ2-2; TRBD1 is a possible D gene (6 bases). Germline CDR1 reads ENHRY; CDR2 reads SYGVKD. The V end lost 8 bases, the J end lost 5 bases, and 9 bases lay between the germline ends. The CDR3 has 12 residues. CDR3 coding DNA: TGTGCCATCTCCCAGGGGACCGGGGAGCTGTTTTTT. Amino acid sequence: CAISQGTGELFF.

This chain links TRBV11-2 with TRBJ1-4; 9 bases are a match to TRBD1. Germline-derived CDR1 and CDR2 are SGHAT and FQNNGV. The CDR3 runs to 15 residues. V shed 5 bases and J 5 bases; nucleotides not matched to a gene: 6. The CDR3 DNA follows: TGTGCCAGCAGCACGACGGGACAGGGCAATGAAAAACTGTTTTTT. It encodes CASSTTGQGNEKLFF. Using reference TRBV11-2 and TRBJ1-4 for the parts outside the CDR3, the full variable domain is EAGVAQSPRYKIIEKRQSVAFWCNPISGHATLYWYQQILGQGPKLLIQFQNNGVVDDSQLPKDRFSAERLKGVDSTLKIQPAKLEDSAVYLCASSTTGQGNEKLFFGSGTQLSVL.

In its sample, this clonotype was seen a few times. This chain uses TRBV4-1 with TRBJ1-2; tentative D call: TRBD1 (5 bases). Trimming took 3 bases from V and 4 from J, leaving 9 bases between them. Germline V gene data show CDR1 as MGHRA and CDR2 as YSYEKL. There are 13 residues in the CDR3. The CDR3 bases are TGCGCCAGCAGCCAGGGGGTAGGCTATGGCTACACCTTC. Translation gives CASSQGVGYGYTF.

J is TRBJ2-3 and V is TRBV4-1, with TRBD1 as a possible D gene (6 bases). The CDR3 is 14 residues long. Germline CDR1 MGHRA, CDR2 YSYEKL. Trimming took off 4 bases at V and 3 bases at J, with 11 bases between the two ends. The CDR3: CASSPARGTDTQYF. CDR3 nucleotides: TGCGCCAGCAGCCCAGCCAGGGGAACAGATACGCAGTATTTT.

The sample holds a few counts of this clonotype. The CDR3 DNA follows: TGTGCCAGCAGCTTAGTTATGGCAGCTGAAGCTTTCTTT. Its translation: CASSLVMAAEAFF. The chain joins TRBV7-9 to TRBJ1-1; D remains ambiguous. Trimming cost V 1 base and J 6 bases, with 9 bases left between them. Germline CDR1 is SEHNR and CDR2 is FQNEAQ (reference sequence). The CDR3 has 13 residues.

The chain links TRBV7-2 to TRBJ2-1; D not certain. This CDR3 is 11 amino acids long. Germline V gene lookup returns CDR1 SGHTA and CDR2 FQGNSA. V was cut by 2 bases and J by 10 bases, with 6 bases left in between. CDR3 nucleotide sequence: TGTGCCAGCAGCTTAATGACAGAGCAGTTCTTC. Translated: CASSLMTEQFF. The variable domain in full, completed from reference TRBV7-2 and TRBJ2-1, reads GAGVSQSPSNKVTEKGKDVELRCDPISGHTALYWYRQSLGQGLEFLIYFQGNSAPDKSGLPSDRFSAERTGGSVSTLTIQRTQQEDSAVYLCASSLMTEQFFGPGTRLTVL.

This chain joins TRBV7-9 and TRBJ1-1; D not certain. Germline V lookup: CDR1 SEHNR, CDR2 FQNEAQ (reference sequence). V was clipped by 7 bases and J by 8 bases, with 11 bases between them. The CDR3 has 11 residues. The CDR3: CASTTLQEAFF. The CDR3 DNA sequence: TGTGCCAGCACCACCCTCCAAGAAGCTTTCTTT.

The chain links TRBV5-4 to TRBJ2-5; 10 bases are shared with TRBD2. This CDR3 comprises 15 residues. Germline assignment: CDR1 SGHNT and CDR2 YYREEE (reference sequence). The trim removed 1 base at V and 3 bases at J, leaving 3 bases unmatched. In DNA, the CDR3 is TGTGCCAGCAGCTTGACTAGCGGGGTAGAAGAGACCCAGTACTTC. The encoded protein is CASSLTSGVEETQYF. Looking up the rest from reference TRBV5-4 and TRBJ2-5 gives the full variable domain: ETGVTQSPTHLIKTRGQQVTLRCSSQSGHNTVSWYQQALGQGPQFIFQYYREEENGRGNFPPRFSGLQFPNYSSELNVNALELDDSALYLCASSLTSGVEETQYFGPGTRLLVL.

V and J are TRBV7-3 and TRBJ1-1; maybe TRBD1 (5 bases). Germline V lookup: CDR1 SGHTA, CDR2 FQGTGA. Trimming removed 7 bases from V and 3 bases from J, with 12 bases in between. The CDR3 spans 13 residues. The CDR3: CASKDRRDTEAFF. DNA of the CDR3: TGTGCCAGCAAAGACAGACGGGACACTGAAGCTTTCTTT.

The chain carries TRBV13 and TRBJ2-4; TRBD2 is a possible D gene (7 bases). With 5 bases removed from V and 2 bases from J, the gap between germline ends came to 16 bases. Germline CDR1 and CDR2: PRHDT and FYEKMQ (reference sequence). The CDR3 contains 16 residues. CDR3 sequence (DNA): TGTGCCAGCAGCCGGACGGGGGGCCCTACCAAAAACATTCAGTACTTC. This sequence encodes CASSRTGGPTKNIQYF.

The DNA of the CDR3 is TGCGCCAGCAGCCAAGAAAGCAGCTCTGGAAACACCATATATTTT. It codes for CASSQESSSGNTIYF. The V call is TRBV4-1, the J call TRBJ1-3; D is undetermined. CDR3 length equals 15 residues. Germline CDR1 is MGHRA and CDR2 is YSYEKL. The ends were cut back, 0 bases at V and 0 bases at J, with 6 bases in the middle.